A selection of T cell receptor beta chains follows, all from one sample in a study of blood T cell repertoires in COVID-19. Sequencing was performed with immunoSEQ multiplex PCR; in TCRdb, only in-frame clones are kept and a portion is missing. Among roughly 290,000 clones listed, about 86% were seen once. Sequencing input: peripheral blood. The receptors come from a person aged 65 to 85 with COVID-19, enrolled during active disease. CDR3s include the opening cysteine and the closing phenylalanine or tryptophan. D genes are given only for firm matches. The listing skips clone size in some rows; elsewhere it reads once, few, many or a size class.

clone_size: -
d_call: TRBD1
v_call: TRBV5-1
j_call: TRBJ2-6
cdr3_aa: CASSLGGLGQGASGANVLTF
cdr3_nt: TGCGCCAGCAGCTTGGGCGGGTTAGGACAGGGCGCCTCTGGGGCCAACGTCCTGACTTTC

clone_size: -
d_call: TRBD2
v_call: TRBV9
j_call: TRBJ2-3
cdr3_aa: CASSSRLAGGRGPDTQYF
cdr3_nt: TGTGCCAGCAGCTCCCGACTAGCGGGAGGGCGAGGCCCAGATACGCAGTATTTT

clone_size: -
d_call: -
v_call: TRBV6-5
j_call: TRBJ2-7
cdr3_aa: CASRLRGDSLYEQYF
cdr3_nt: TGTGCCAGCAGACTCCGCGGGGACAGCCTCTACGAGCAGTACTTC

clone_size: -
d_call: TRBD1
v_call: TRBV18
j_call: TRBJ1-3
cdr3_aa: CASSRTGGTGNTIYF
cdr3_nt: TGTGCCAGTTCCCGGACAGGTGGAACTGGAAACACCATATATTTT

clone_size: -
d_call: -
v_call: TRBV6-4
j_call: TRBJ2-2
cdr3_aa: CASSHGGDGELFF
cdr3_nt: TGTGCCAGCAGCCATGGAGGGGACGGGGAGCTGTTTTTT

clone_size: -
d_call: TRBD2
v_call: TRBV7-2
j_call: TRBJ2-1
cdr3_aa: CASSLRGDLYNEQFF
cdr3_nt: TGTGCCAGCAGCTTACGGGGGGACCTTTACAATGAGCAGTTCTTC

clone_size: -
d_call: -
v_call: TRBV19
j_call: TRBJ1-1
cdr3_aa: CASSRGSEAFF
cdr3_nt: TGTGCCAGTAGTCGAGGATCTGAAGCTTTCTTT

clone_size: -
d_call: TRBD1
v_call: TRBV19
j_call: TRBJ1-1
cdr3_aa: CASSIDPTGGTAFF
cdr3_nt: TGTGCCAGTAGTATAGACCCGACAGGGGGTACGGCTTTCTTT

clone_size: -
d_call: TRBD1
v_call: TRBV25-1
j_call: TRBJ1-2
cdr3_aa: CASSDLTGGYGYTF
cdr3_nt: TGTGCCAGCAGTGACCTGACAGGGGGCTATGGCTACACCTTC

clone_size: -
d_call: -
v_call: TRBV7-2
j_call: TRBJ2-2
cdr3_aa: CASSLGLNTGELFF
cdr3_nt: TGTGCCAGCAGCTTAGGACTAAACACCGGGGAGCTGTTTTTT

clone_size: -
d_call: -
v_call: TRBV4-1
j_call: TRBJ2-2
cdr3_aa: CASSQVGTGELFF
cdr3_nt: TGCGCCAGCAGCCAAGTCGGGACCGGGGAGCTGTTTTTT

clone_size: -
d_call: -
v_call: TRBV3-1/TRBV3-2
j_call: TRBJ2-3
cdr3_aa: CASSQLSTSLFTDTQYF
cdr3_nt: TGTGCCAGCAGCCAATTATCTACTAGCCTTTTCACAGATACGCAGTATTTT

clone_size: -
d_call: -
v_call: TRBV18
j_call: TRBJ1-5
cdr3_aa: CASSPTNQPQHF
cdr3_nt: TGTGCCAGCTCACCGACTAATCAGCCCCAGCATTTT

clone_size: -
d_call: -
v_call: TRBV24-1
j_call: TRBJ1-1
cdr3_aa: CATTRGAQTEAFF
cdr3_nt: TGTGCCACCACGCGGGGGGCACAGACTGAAGCTTTCTTT

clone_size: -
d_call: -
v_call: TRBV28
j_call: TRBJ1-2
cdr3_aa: CASSRRYTEGYTF
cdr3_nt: TGTGCCAGCAGTAGACGATACACAGAAGGCTACACCTTC

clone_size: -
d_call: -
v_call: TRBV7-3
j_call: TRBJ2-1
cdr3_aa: CASSLSQWNEQFF
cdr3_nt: TGTGCCAGCAGCTTATCCCAGTGGAATGAGCAGTTCTTC

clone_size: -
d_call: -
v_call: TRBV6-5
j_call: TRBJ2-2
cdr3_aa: CATGNTGELFF
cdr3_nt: TGTGCCACAGGGAACACCGGGGAGCTGTTTTTT

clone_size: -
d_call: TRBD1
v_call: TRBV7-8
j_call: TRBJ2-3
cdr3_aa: CASNQGADTQYF
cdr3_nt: TGTGCCAGCAACCAGGGGGCGGATACGCAGTATTTT

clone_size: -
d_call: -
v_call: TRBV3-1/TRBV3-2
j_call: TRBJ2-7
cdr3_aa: CASSQRQGGMGGEQYF
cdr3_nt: TGTGCCAGCAGCCAACGACAGGGAGGAATGGGGGGCGAGCAGTACTTC

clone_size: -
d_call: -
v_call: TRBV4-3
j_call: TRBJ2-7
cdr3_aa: CASSQVDSEYYEQYF
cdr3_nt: TGCGCCAGCAGCCAAGTTGACAGTGAGTATTACGAGCAGTACTTC

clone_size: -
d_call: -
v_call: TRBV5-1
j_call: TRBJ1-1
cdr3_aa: CASSLRQVVLNTEAFF
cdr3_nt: TGCGCCAGCAGCTTGCGTCAGGTTGTATTGAACACTGAAGCTTTCTTT

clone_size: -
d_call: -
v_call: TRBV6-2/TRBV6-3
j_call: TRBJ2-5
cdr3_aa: CASSLGGLQETQYF
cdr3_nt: TGTGCCAGCAGCCTTGGGGGACTCCAAGAGACCCAGTACTTC

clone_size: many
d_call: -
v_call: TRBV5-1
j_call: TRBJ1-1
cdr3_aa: CASSLGGYSTEAFF
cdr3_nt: TGCGCCAGCAGCTTGGGAGGGTACAGCACTGAAGCTTTCTTT

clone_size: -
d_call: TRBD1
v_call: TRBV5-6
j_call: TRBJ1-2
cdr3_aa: CASSLDPDRGRTRGYTF
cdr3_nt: TGTGCCAGCAGCTTGGACCCGGACAGGGGACGAACGCGGGGCTACACCTTC

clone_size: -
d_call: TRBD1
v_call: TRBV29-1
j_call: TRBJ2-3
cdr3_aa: CSVEGQGSTDTQYF
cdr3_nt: TGCAGCGTTGAGGGACAGGGTAGCACAGATACGCAGTATTTT